These T cell receptor beta chains were read from a single sample in a study of CD8 T cells in ankylosing spondylitis. A single record per CDR3 protein comes from TCRdb applying MiXCR to the 5' RACE reads. The data contain 25,000 to 30,000 distinct CDR3 sequences, around 5% of them singletons. Sequenced: blood, either unsorted or a sorted T cell fraction (not recorded which). These receptor sequences come from a female donor with ankylosing spondylitis or in good health (not recorded which). The CDR3 runs from the conserved cysteine through the conserved F or W. D genes are given only for firm matches. Clone size is given for some rows only: seen once, a few or many times, or a class if the clone is expanded.

clone size: many
V gene: TRBV9
J gene: TRBJ2-1
D gene: -
CDR3 protein: CASSVGLGKWSSSYNEQFF
CDR3 DNA: TGTGCCAGCAGCGTAGGGCTTGGGAAATGGTCCAGCTCCTACAATGAGCAGTTCTTC

clone size: many
V gene: TRBV9
J gene: TRBJ2-3
D gene: -
CDR3 protein: CASSVAPLTDTQYF
CDR3 DNA: TGTGCCAGCAGCGTAGCACCCCTCACAGATACGCAGTATTTT

clone size: many
V gene: TRBV9
J gene: TRBJ1-6
D gene: -
CDR3 protein: CASSAGSGYNSPLHF
CDR3 DNA: TGTGCCAGCAGCGCAGGGAGCGGCTATAATTCACCCCTCCACTTT

clone size: many
V gene: TRBV9
J gene: TRBJ1-2
D gene: -
CDR3 protein: CASSAEGGVNYGYTF
CDR3 DNA: TGTGCCAGCAGCGCGGAAGGGGGGGTAAACTATGGCTACACCTTC

clone size: many
V gene: TRBV9
J gene: TRBJ2-1
D gene: -
CDR3 protein: CASSASGTTNNEQFF
CDR3 DNA: TGTGCCAGCAGCGCCTCCGGGACAACGAACAATGAGCAGTTCTTC

clone size: few
V gene: TRBV9
J gene: TRBJ2-2
D gene: TRBD2
CDR3 protein: CASSARTSVNTGELFF
CDR3 DNA: TGTGCCAGCAGCGCCCGGACTAGCGTGAACACCGGGGAGCTGTTTTTT

clone size: many
V gene: TRBV9
J gene: TRBJ2-5
D gene: -
CDR3 protein: CASSVATGPQETQYF
CDR3 DNA: TGTGCCAGCAGCGTAGCTACAGGGCCTCAAGAGACCCAGTACTTC

clone size: many
V gene: TRBV9
J gene: TRBJ1-4
D gene: TRBD1
CDR3 protein: CASSSRTGVDEKLFF
CDR3 DNA: TGTGCCAGCAGCTCACGGACAGGGGTGGATGAAAAACTGTTTTTT

clone size: many
V gene: TRBV9
J gene: TRBJ2-1
D gene: TRBD1
CDR3 protein: CASSASGTGVDEQFF
CDR3 DNA: TGTGCCAGCAGCGCTTCCGGGACAGGGGTCGATGAGCAGTTCTTC

clone size: many
V gene: TRBV9
J gene: TRBJ1-4
D gene: -
CDR3 protein: CASSLRPATNEKLFF
CDR3 DNA: TGTGCCAGCAGCCTAAGACCTGCAACTAATGAAAAACTGTTTTTT

clone size: -
V gene: TRBV9
J gene: TRBJ1-6
D gene: TRBD1
CDR3 protein: CASSQGALGYNSPPHF
CDR3 DNA: TGTGCCAGCAGCCAGGGGGCCCTCGGGTATAATTCACCCCCCCACTTT

clone size: -
V gene: TRBV9
J gene: TRBJ2-3
D gene: -
CDR3 protein: CASSSQKLGTDTQYF
CDR3 DNA: TGTGCCAGCAGCTCCCAGAAGTTGGGCACAGATACGCAGTATTTT

clone size: -
V gene: TRBV9
J gene: TRBJ2-1
D gene: TRBD1
CDR3 protein: CASSVATGGNEQFF
CDR3 DNA: TGTGCCAGCAGCGTAGCTACAGGGGGAAATGAGCAGTTCTTC

clone size: many
V gene: TRBV9
J gene: TRBJ2-3
D gene: TRBD2
CDR3 protein: CASSAGTSGGTSTDTQYF
CDR3 DNA: TGTGCCAGCAGCGCCGGGACTAGCGGGGGGACTAGCACAGATACGCAGTATTTT

clone size: -
V gene: TRBV9
J gene: TRBJ2-5
D gene: -
CDR3 protein: CASSVGGPGRQETQYF
CDR3 DNA: TGTGCCAGCAGCGTAGGGGGACCCGGTCGGCAAGAGACCCAGTACTTC

clone size: many
V gene: TRBV9
J gene: TRBJ2-1
D gene: -
CDR3 protein: CASNLGTRSYNEQFF
CDR3 DNA: TGTGCCAGCAACCTCGGGACCCGTTCCTACAATGAGCAGTTCTTC

clone size: many
V gene: TRBV9
J gene: TRBJ2-2
D gene: -
CDR3 protein: CASSVLTDGELFF
CDR3 DNA: TGTGCCAGCAGCGTGTTGACAGACGGGGAGCTGTTTTTT

clone size: medium-sized
V gene: TRBV9
J gene: TRBJ2-1
D gene: -
CDR3 protein: CASSKGSVAGKSSYNEQFF
CDR3 DNA: TGTGCCAGCAGCAAAGGGAGCGTGGCGGGGAAGAGCTCCTACAATGAGCAGTTCTTC

clone size: many
V gene: TRBV9
J gene: TRBJ2-7
D gene: TRBD1
CDR3 protein: CASSVGQQGVEQYF
CDR3 DNA: TGTGCCAGCAGCGTAGGTCAGCAGGGGGTCGAGCAGTACTTC

clone size: many
V gene: TRBV9
J gene: TRBJ2-7
D gene: -
CDR3 protein: CASSVDENPTYEQYF
CDR3 DNA: TGTGCCAGCAGCGTAGACGAAAACCCCACCTACGAGCAGTACTTC

clone size: many
V gene: TRBV9
J gene: TRBJ2-7
D gene: -
CDR3 protein: CASSVEGNEPYEQYF
CDR3 DNA: TGTGCCAGCAGCGTAGAAGGTAATGAGCCCTACGAGCAGTACTTC

clone size: many
V gene: TRBV9
J gene: TRBJ2-3
D gene: -
CDR3 protein: CASSAAGTARTDTQYF
CDR3 DNA: TGTGCCAGCAGCGCCGCCGGGACCGCTAGGACAGATACGCAGTATTTT

clone size: many
V gene: TRBV9
J gene: TRBJ1-3
D gene: -
CDR3 protein: CASSVGTGNSGNTIYF
CDR3 DNA: TGTGCCAGCAGCGTCGGGACGGGAAACTCTGGAAACACCATATATTTT

clone size: many
V gene: TRBV9
J gene: TRBJ2-5
D gene: -
CDR3 protein: CASSVGQKETQYF
CDR3 DNA: TGTGCCAGCAGCGTAGGCCAGAAAGAGACCCAGTACTTC

clone size: few
V gene: TRBV9
J gene: TRBJ2-7
D gene: TRBD1
CDR3 protein: CASSAGTGKNYEQYF
CDR3 DNA: TGTGCCAGCAGCGCCGGGACAGGGAAGAACTACGAGCAGTACTTC

clone size: many
V gene: TRBV9
J gene: TRBJ1-3
D gene: -
CDR3 protein: CASSVAAASGNTIYF
CDR3 DNA: TGTGCCAGCAGCGTAGCGGCAGCCTCTGGAAACACCATATATTTT

clone size: many
V gene: TRBV9
J gene: TRBJ1-1
D gene: TRBD1
CDR3 protein: CASSVGSTGWNTEAFF
CDR3 DNA: TGTGCCAGCAGCGTAGGGTCGACAGGGTGGAACACTGAAGCTTTCTTT

clone size: many
V gene: TRBV9
J gene: TRBJ2-3
D gene: -
CDR3 protein: CASSYLMGAGTDTQYF
CDR3 DNA: TGTGCCAGCAGCTACCTCATGGGGGCAGGGACAGATACGCAGTATTTT

clone size: many
V gene: TRBV9
J gene: TRBJ1-1
D gene: TRBD1
CDR3 protein: CASSVGQGAPEAFF
CDR3 DNA: TGTGCCAGCAGCGTGGGACAGGGGGCCCCTGAAGCTTTCTTT

clone size: many
V gene: TRBV9
J gene: TRBJ2-7
D gene: TRBD2
CDR3 protein: CASTRGLAGTYEQYF
CDR3 DNA: TGTGCCAGCACCCGAGGACTAGCGGGCACCTACGAGCAGTACTTC

clone size: -
V gene: TRBV9
J gene: TRBJ1-4
D gene: -
CDR3 protein: CASSVEGATNEKLFF
CDR3 DNA: TGTGCCAGCAGCGTAGAGGGTGCAACTAATGAAAAACTGTTTTTT